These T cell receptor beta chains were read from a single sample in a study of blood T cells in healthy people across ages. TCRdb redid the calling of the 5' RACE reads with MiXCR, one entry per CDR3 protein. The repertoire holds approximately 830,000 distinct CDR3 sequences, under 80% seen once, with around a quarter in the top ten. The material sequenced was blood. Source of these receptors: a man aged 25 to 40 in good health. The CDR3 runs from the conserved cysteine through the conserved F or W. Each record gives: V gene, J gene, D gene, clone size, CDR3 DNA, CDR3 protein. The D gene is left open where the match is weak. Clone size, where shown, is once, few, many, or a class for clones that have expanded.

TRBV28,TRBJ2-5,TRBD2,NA,TGTGCCAGCAGTGACCCTCCTCCTCTTGGCGGGGGGGCTCATGAGCAGTACTTC,CASSDPPPLGGGAHEQYF
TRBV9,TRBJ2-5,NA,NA,TGTGCCAGCAGCGCGAGTCCTCAAGAGACCCAGTACTTC,CASSASPQETQYF
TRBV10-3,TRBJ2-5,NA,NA,TGTGCCATCAGTGAGTCTAATTCAGTGCGGGCCCCACAGGAGACCCAGTACTTC,CAISESNSVRAPQETQYF
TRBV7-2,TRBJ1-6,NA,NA,TGTGCCAGCAGCTTAGAGGCAGGCTATAATTCACCCCTCCACTTT,CASSLEAGYNSPLHF
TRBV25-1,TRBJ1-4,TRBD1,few,TGTGCCAGCAGTGGGGACAGGGAAGATGAAAAACTGTTTTTT,CASSGDREDEKLFF
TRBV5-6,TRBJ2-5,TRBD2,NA,TGTGCCAGCAGCTTGAAGGGACTAGCGGCGCAAGAGACCCAGTACTTC,CASSLKGLAAQETQYF
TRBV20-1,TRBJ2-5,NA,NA,TGCAGTGCTAGAGGGACAGCGCTCCAAGAGACCCAGTACTTC,CSARGTALQETQYF
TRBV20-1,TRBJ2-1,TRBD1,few,TGCAGTGCTTCCCGGGACAGGGGGTCCTATGAGCAGTTCTTC,CSASRDRGSYEQFF
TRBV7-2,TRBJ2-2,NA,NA,TGTGCCAGCAGCTTAGAAGGGGTTAAGGACACCGGGGAGCTGTTTTTT,CASSLEGVKDTGELFF
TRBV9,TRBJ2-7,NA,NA,TGTGCCAGCAGCGTAGATCAGGGTTACGAGCAGTACTTC,CASSVDQGYEQYF
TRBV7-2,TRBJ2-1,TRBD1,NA,TGTGCCAGCAGCTTCCCCTGGGACAGGAAATACAATGAGCAGTTCTTC,CASSFPWDRKYNEQFF
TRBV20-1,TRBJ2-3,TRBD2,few,TGCAGTGCCCCGGGACTAGCGGGGGGGCGTCGCACAGATACGCAGTATTTT,CSAPGLAGGRRTDTQYF
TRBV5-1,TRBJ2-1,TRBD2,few,TGCGCCAGCAGCACCCGTGTAGCGGGGGACAATGAGCAGTTCTTC,CASSTRVAGDNEQFF
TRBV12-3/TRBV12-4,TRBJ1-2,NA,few,TGTGCCAGCAGTTTGAAGGCAGGGAACTATGGCTACACCTTC,CASSLKAGNYGYTF
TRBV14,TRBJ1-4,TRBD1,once,TGTGCCAGCAGTGAGACAGGGGGCGCGCTGAATGAAAAACTGTTTTTT,CASSETGGALNEKLFF
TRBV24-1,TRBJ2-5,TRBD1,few,TGTGCCACCAGCTCTCCACAGGGGGTTGAGACCCAGTACTTC,CATSSPQGVETQYF
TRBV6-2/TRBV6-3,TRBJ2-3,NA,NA,TGTGCCAGCAGTTATGTCAGGGTAGGGACAGATACGCAGTATTTT,CASSYVRVGTDTQYF
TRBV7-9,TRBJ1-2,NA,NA,TGTGCCAGCAGCTTAGAGTCGGCAGGGAACTATGGCTACACCTTC,CASSLESAGNYGYTF